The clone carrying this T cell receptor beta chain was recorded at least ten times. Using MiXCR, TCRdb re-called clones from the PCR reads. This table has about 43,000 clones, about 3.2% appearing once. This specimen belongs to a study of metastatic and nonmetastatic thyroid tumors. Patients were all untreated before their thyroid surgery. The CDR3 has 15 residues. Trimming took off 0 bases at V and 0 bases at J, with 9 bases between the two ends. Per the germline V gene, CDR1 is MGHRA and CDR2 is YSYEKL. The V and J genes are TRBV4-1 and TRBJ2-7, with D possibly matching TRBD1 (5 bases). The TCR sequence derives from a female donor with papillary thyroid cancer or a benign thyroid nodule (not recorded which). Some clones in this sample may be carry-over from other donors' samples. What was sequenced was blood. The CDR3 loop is CASSQEHRLSYEQYF. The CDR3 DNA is TGCGCCAGCAGCCAAGAACACAGGCTCTCCTACGAGCAGTACTTC.